The T cell receptor (beta chain) under discussion was sequenced for a study of blood T cell repertoires in COVID-19 (dated by TCRdb to 2018 to 2020). Describing the broader study: Samples from collaborators originated in the United States, Italy and Spain and spanned both the acute and convalescent phases of COVID-19. The prospective study material was composed of cDNA or gDNA derived from T cells, B-cell-depleted T cells, or PBMCs. Deeply sampled blood TCRbeta repertoires from subjects exposed to, actively infected with, or recovered from COVID-19 were included in the dataset. A freely available public database, intended as a resource for researchers studying the immune response to SARS-CoV-2, is where the repertoires were released. The samples were drawn from two sources: the first 160 participants of the ongoing ImmuneRACE study, and 1,000 to 1,500 subjects contributed by 6 global collaborators. A de-identified subject ID, COVID-19 status, age in years and sex were almost always included in the sample metadata. Where available, HLA class I and class II types were taken from metadata supplied by the sample provider and were not determined by assay-based typing.

The immunoSEQ Assay, a bias-controlled multiplex PCR, was used to amplify TCRbeta CDR3 regions from genomic DNA. Turning to the authors' computational methods: Nucleated cell counts per sample were estimated from amplification of reference gene primers within the assay. Sequence reads were collapsed and filtered to measure the absolute abundance of every unique TCRbeta CDR3 rearrangement. For each sample, productive Simpson clonality was calculated as the square root of Simpson's diversity index over productive rearrangements. TCRdb took over this immuneACCESS table, retaining in-frame rearrangements with V and J assigned. Such tables are incomplete; in checked studies, under half of the missing clones stem from an unresolved V gene, and the remainder is unexplained. V and J calls and clone size are copied from that table; D and trimming were computed from the DNA. The sample includes some 490,000 clones, with approximately 85% observed a single time. About 3% of the sample is held by the ten biggest clonotypes.

From the cysteine through the phenylalanine, the CDR3 covers 13 amino acids. CDR3 DNA only is kept here, 39 bases in frame from base 1. According to the germline V gene, CDR1 reads KGHSH and CDR2 reads LQKENI. V sheds 3 bases and J sheds 6 bases, leaving 12 bases between their ends. Study-wide findings and limitations: The quantity of clinical and demographic metadata differed by source and by participant and was supplied without curation.

A note on this clone: Its antigen is not yet known. No base-level quality is on record; no much larger clone is a single base apart.

Whole blood was collected in K2EDTA tubes by collaborating institutions according to the institutions' own protocols. For TCRbeta analysis, collaborators shipped samples as frozen whole blood, isolated PBMCs, or DNA extracted from either of those sample types. This sequence uses TRBV18 and TRBJ2-7; a tentative D match to TRBD1 spans 8 bases. The receptor's source is a human donor in a cohort sampled during active COVID-19. The sequenced sample consisted of peripheral blood. The CDR3: CASSPTGGGEQYF. The DNA sequence is as follows: TGTGCCAGCTCACCTACAGGGGGGGGCGAGCAGTACTTC.